Below are 23 T cell receptor beta chains sequenced from a single sample in a study of CD8+CD57+ T cells in acquired aplastic anemia. Template material for TCR beta VDJ and CDR3 profiling consisted of genomic DNA. TCRdb ran MiXCR on the reads and lists one entry per CDR3 protein. The sample holds 150,000 to 200,000 distinct CDR3 sequences, around 50% seen once. Flow cytometry had shown expanded CD8+CD57+ cells in the patients chosen for sequencing. Sequenced input: sorted CD4+, CD8+, or CD8+CD57+ T cells (not recorded which) from PBMCs. The receptors were sampled from a human donor with aplastic anemia.

The V call is TRBV19, the J call TRBJ1-4; 7 bases agree with TRBD1. The V and J ends lost 5 bases and 15 bases, in that order; junction bases with no gene match: 12. This CDR3 contains 13 residues. Germline CDR1 LNHDA, CDR2 SQIVND (reference sequence). CDR3 DNA: TGTGCCAGTAGTGTATCGACAGGGTTTTGGGTGTTTTTT. Protein sequence: CASSVSTGFWVFF.

This clonotype was found many times. The rearrangement joins TRBV12-3 or TRBV12-4 to TRBJ1-2; D possibly corresponds to TRBD1 (5 bases). V gave up 5 bases and J gave up 4 bases, with 11 bases separating them. The CDR3 totals 13 residues. The CDR3 nucleotides are TGTGCCAGCAGTCTCCAGGGCCTCTATGGCTACACCTTC. It yields the protein CASSLQGLYGYTF.

This clonotype was picked up many times. The rearrangement links TRBV25-1 to TRBJ1-1; D remains unclear. V was cut by 5 bases and J by 3 bases, with 10 bases left in between. This CDR3 is 13 amino acids long. Germline CDR1 MGHDK, CDR2 SYGVNS. In DNA form, the CDR3 reads TGTGCCAGCAGTTCCCTGGGGTACACTGAAGCTTTCTTT. Translated, it gives CASSSLGYTEAFF.

This chain connects TRBV20-1 to TRBJ2-1; TRBD2 agrees at 9 bases. Germline-derived CDR1 and CDR2 are DFQATT and SNEGSKA (reference sequence). The junction had 15 bases not matched to a gene; V was cut back by 3 bases and J by 6 bases. CDR3 length: 17 amino acids. CDR3 region: CSARDRRGGRSINEQFF. The CDR3 DNA reads TGCAGTGCTAGGGATAGGCGGGGGGGGCGATCTATCAATGAGCAGTTCTTC.

The table lists this clonotype with a few counts. The chain links TRBV4-2 to TRBJ2-3, with TRBD2 matching 10 bases. The CDR3 spans 20 residues. Trimming removed 0 bases from V and 2 bases from J; junction bases left unmatched: 14. Germline CDR1 reads LGHNA; CDR2 reads YNFKEQ. The CDR3 spells CASSQDPSSGGRGNTDTQYF. CDR3 bases: TGTGCCAGCAGCCAAGATCCCTCTAGCGGGGGTCGAGGGAACACAGATACGCAGTATTTT.

This clonotype occurred many times. This chain joins TRBV20-1 and TRBJ2-7; weak D call: TRBD1 (5 bases). The V end was cut by 3 bases, the J end by 4 bases, with 19 bases between. The CDR3 is 15 amino acids. Germline V CDR1 and CDR2: DFQATT, SNEGSKA (reference sequence). The DNA of the CDR3 is TGCAGTGCTAGCCCCCTGGGCAGGGATGGGTACGAGCAGTACTTC. This translates into CSASPLGRDGYEQYF.

V and J are TRBV2 and TRBJ2-3, with 12 nucleotides matching TRBD1. V trimming: 4 bases; J trimming: 7 bases; junction bases outside the gene matches: 3. Germline loops: CDR1 SNHLY, CDR2 FYNNEI. This CDR3 has 14 amino acids. The CDR3 nucleotides are TGTGCCAGCAGTGCCGGGACAGGGGGCAATACGCAGTATTTT. Translated, it gives CASSAGTGGNTQYF.

Points on this clonotype: A read error may explain this, as a much larger clone is one base away. This sequence joins TRBV9 and TRBJ1-4; D is possibly TRBD1 (5 bases). Trimming pared 0 bases from V and 8 bases from J, leaving 11 bases between. The V gene's germline CDR1 is SGDLS and CDR2 YYNGEE. This CDR3 spans 14 amino acids. The CDR3 region is CASSVADGGEKLFF. In DNA, the CDR3 is TGTGCCAGCAGCGTAGCGGATGGGGGGGAAAAACTGTTTTTT. The complete variable domain, with remaining parts taken from reference TRBV9 and TRBJ1-4, reads DSGVTQTPKHLITATGQRVTLRCSPRSGDLSVYWYQQSLDQGLQFLIQYYNGEERAKGNILERFSAQQFPDLHSELNLSSLELGDSALYFCASSVADGGEKLFFGSGTQLSVL.

The rearrangement uses TRBV2 and TRBJ2-7; 9 bases are a match to TRBD2. Looked up from germline, CDR1 is SNHLY and CDR2 is FYNNEI. Trimming removed 6 bases from V and 6 bases from J; junction bases left unmatched: 3. CDR3 length equals 12 residues. CDR3 sequence reads: CASSSGLAEQYF. The CDR3 DNA is TGTGCCAGCAGCTCGGGACTAGCCGAGCAGTACTTC.

This clonotype has ten or more counts. This rearrangement joins TRBV6-1 to TRBJ1-5; perhaps TRBD1 as D (5 bases). V lost 6 bases to trimming and J lost 10 bases, with 19 bases between them. CDR3 length equals 14 residues. CDR1 is MNHNS and CDR2 is SASEGT in the germline V gene. The DNA of the CDR3 is TGTGCCAGCAGCGCTGATCTGGGACGGCGACCCCAGCATTTT. Its translation: CASSADLGRRPQHF.

This chain uses TRBV29-1 with TRBJ2-7, with 16 nucleotides matching TRBD2. The CDR3 runs to 14 residues. Germline lookup yields CDR1 SQVTM and CDR2 ANQGSEA. V lost 3 bases to trimming and J lost 4 bases; unmatched junction nucleotides: 0. In nucleotides, the CDR3 is TGCAGCGTTGAGGGACTAGCGGGGGGGTACGAGCAGTACTTC. Translation gives CSVEGLAGGYEQYF.

Notes on this clonotype: A junction end diverges from the germline sequence, so it may reflect a read error. The chain combines TRBV24-1 with TRBJ2-7, with D maybe TRBD2 (5 bases). The CDR3 extends over 14 amino acids. Germline values: CDR1 KGHDR, CDR2 SFDVKD. The CDR3 is CATSDGGQPCEQYF. The CDR3, as DNA: TGCGCCACCAGTGATGGCGGGCAACCCTGCGAGCAGTACTTC.

There are many counts of this clonotype. V gene TRBV7-3 combines with J gene TRBJ1-5, with unresolved D. CDR1 is SGHTA, CDR2 FQGTGA, per germline. V lost 0 bases and J 7 bases, leaving 7 bases between the germline ends. The CDR3 runs to 13 residues. The CDR3 nucleotides are TGTGCCAGCAGCTTAACGTTAAACCAGCCCCAGCATTTT. Encoded protein: CASSLTLNQPQHF.

This clonotype has at least ten counts. This chain links TRBV7-9 with TRBJ2-1, with D possibly matching TRBD2 (7 bases). The V gene lost 5 bases and the J gene lost 5 bases, with 19 bases spanning the gap. CDR3 length: 16 amino acids. Germline V CDR1 and CDR2: SEHNR, FQNEAQ (reference sequence). The CDR3 reads CASSPRGGHLDNEQFF. CDR3 coding DNA: TGTGCCAGCAGCCCGAGGGGGGGCCATCTTGACAATGAGCAGTTCTTC.

Many counts were recorded for this clonotype. V gene TRBV5-1 combines with J gene TRBJ2-7; a weak D match, TRBD2 (5 bases). CDR1 and CDR2 (germline): SGHRS, YFSETQ. The CDR3 contains 13 residues. Trimming took off 7 bases at V and 7 bases at J, with 18 bases between the two ends. In DNA form, the CDR3 reads TGCGCCAGCCGACAAGTGACTCCGGGGGAGCAGTACTTC. The encoded protein is CASRQVTPGEQYF.

The rearrangement joins TRBV7-2 to TRBJ1-1; D not resolved. The ends were cut back, 2 bases at V and 4 bases at J, with 8 bases in the middle. The CDR3 has 13 residues. Germline loops: CDR1 SGHTA, CDR2 FQGNSA. The CDR3, as DNA: TGTGCCAGCAGCTTACAACGTACCACTGAAGCTTTCTTT. This gives the protein CASSLQRTTEAFF. The whole variable domain, remainder taken from reference TRBV7-2 and TRBJ1-1, is GAGVSQSPSNKVTEKGKDVELRCDPISGHTALYWYRQSLGQGLEFLIYFQGNSAPDKSGLPSDRFSAERTGGSVSTLTIQRTQQEDSAVYLCASSLQRTTEAFFGQGTRLTVV.

This clonotype has at least ten counts. The rearrangement links TRBV4-1 to TRBJ2-3, with D possibly TRBD2 on 5 matching bases. Trimming took 0 bases from V and 3 from J, leaving 10 bases between them. This CDR3 comprises 15 residues. CDR1 and CDR2 from the germline V gene are MGHRA and YSYEKL. CDR3 protein: CASSQEWVATDTQYF. DNA for the CDR3: TGCGCCAGCAGCCAAGAGTGGGTAGCGACAGATACGCAGTATTTT.

This clonotype occurred a few times. CDR3 sequence: CAISELNERSYEQYF. CDR3 DNA sequence: TGTGCCATCAGTGAGTTAAACGAGCGCTCCTACGAGCAGTACTTC. This chain uses TRBV10-3 with TRBJ2-7, with D hard to call. Germline assignment: CDR1 ENHRY and CDR2 SYGVKD. This CDR3 is 15 amino acids long. With 1 base removed from V and 0 bases from J, the gap between germline ends came to 10 bases.

This clonotype was counted a few times. The V gene is TRBV30, the J gene TRBJ2-5; no clear D gene. Germline V lookup: CDR1 GTSNPN, CDR2 SVGIG (reference sequence). Trimming removed 3 bases from V and 1 base from J, with 3 bases in between. The CDR3 is 11 residues long. CDR3 region: CAWSFQETQYF. Written as DNA, the CDR3 is TGTGCCTGGAGCTTCCAAGAGACCCAGTACTTC.

V and J are TRBV25-1 and TRBJ2-1, with 13 positions matching TRBD2. Germline values: CDR1 MGHDK, CDR2 SYGVNS. V was clipped by 6 bases and J by 9 bases; unmatched bases: 8. There are 15 residues in the CDR3. The CDR3 here is CASSLMGLAGFEQFF. In nucleotides, the CDR3 is TGTGCCAGCAGCCTAATGGGACTAGCGGGATTTGAGCAGTTCTTC. The full variable domain, rest sourced from reference TRBV25-1 and TRBJ2-1, is EADIYQTPRYLVIGTGKKITLECSQTMGHDKMYWYQQDPGMELHLIHYSYGVNSTEKGDLSSESTVSRIRTEHFPLTLESARPSHTSQYLCASSLMGLAGFEQFFGPGTRLTVL.

V gene TRBV28 combines with J gene TRBJ1-6; D gene uncertain. With 3 bases removed from V and 5 bases from J, the gap between germline ends came to 5 bases. Germline V gene data show CDR1 as MDHEN and CDR2 as SYDVKM. CDR3 size: 13 residues. The CDR3 protein is CASSLEDNSPLHF. CDR3 sequence (DNA): TGTGCCAGCAGTTTGGAAGATAATTCACCCCTCCACTTT.

In the case of this clonotype: An end of the junction does not agree with germline; a read error may underlie this. The chain carries TRBV20-1 and TRBJ1-1; maybe TRBD1 (5 bases). CDR3 length: 12 residues. The germline CDR1 and CDR2 sequences are DFQATT and SNEGSKA (reference sequence). The CDR3 coding sequence is TGCAGTGTTAGACCGGGGCCAGGAAAAGCTTTCTTT. Its protein product is CSVRPGPGKAFF.

On this clonotype: This may come from a read error, since a much larger clone is one base off. The chain carries TRBV5-1 and TRBJ1-3; possible D gene TRBD1, 5 bases. The CDR3 totals 15 residues. V was shortened by 4 bases and J by 8 bases, with 19 bases between the two germline ends. Germline assignment: CDR1 SGHRS and CDR2 YFSETQ. CDR3 DNA: TGCGCCAGCAGCAGAGAGGGGCTTCGGGGAGACACCATATATTTT. This encodes CASSREGLRGDTIYF.